This note documents a single T cell receptor (beta chain) sequence. Its antigen has not been determined. No qualities accompany the bases; no much larger clone lies one base away. This sample is drawn from a study of CD8+ T cells in alopecia areata listed by TCRdb under 2018. Regarding the complete study: Treated patients were enrolled in an open-label pilot trial of oral tofacitinib, 5 to 10 mg twice daily, for moderate-to-severe alopecia areata. Tofacitinib was given for 6 to 18 months, followed by 6 months of follow-up off drug to assess delayed response and recurrence. Disease severity in treated patients was measured with the SALT score, which quantifies the percentage of affected scalp surface area. To study T cell clonal expansion in alopecia areata, the researchers applied high-throughput TCRbeta sequencing to both the C3H/HeJ mouse model and human patients. Human TCRbeta sequencing covered scalp tissue and sorted CD4+ and CD8+ peripheral blood T cells from patchy and totalis/universalis alopecia areata patients and healthy controls. Tofacitinib-treated patients had biopsies at baseline and at 4 and 24 weeks of treatment, with a later scalp biopsy in several patients. Scalp clonality was compared among normal scalp (n=4), patchy alopecia areata scalp (n=8), and alopecia totalis/universalis scalp (n=8). The RNA source kit depended on sample type: the PAXgene miRNA kit for fixed scalp, the miRNeasy kit for PBMCs, and the RNeasy kit for mouse skin. Amplification of TCRbeta CDR3 regions was done by immunoSEQ multiplex PCR using 35 Vbeta forward primers and 13 Jbeta reverse primers.

Broader findings and caveats from the paper: With tofacitinib, both scalp clonality and the number of expanded CD8+ clones among the top 100 scalp clones went down significantly. Unlike mouse skin, where gammadelta T cells dominate, normal human skin contains resident alphabeta T cells that get sequenced too, which complicates analysis of the scalp TCR repertoire. TCR sequences shared between patients were less clear than in mice, possibly partly because of HLA diversity in the patient population. Lesional scalp, especially in alopecia totalis/universalis, showed higher clonality and more expanded CD8+ clones than normal scalp, suggesting antigenic drive. During tofacitinib treatment, many expanded lesional clones stuck around in both scalp and blood, and this persistence may partly explain why relapse happens after treatment is stopped. Because the treated cohort was small and had just a single nonresponder, larger studies are needed to establish links between baseline CD8+ expansion and response.

Libraries were prepared through the immunoSEQ multiplex PCR assay. RNA was extracted from all samples and reverse transcribed into cDNA, which served as template for TCR sequencing. First-strand cDNA was synthesized with SuperScript III using a 2:1 mix of oligo-dT and random hexamers. Amplification bias was assessed with a synthetic immune receptor repertoire, and residual bias was removed computationally. Regarding the original processing steps: Raw reads were preprocessed for error removal, and CDR3 was defined according to IMGT conventions as running from the conserved cysteine to phenylalanine. Clonality was calculated as 1 minus Shannon entropy normalized by log2 of the number of productive unique TCRs. Whether scalp clones were CD4 or CD8 was inferred by matching scalp TCRbeta sequences against CD4 and CD8 repertoires sorted from blood. The table was pulled from immuneACCESS by TCRdb, which kept in-frame rearrangements only. Such tables lose some clones; where checked, under half of the loss comes from unresolved V genes, and the rest has no known cause. Clonal size and the V and J genes are those of that table, whereas D and trimming came from the DNA. The sample table contains roughly 73,000 clones; only one count was recorded for approximately 28% of them. The top ten hold 14% to 15% of the sample.

The sample's time point, from its label and the paper: around 29 days on oral tofacitinib. The treatment or condition tag for this specimen amounts to: oral pan-JAK inhibitor, 5-10 mg twice daily. Peripheral blood and lesional scalp punch biopsies were obtained from patients with alopecia areata. PBMCs were isolated by density centrifugation and stained for CD3, CD4 and CD8, after which CD4+ and CD8+ T cells were sorted on a FACSAria. This TCR came from a human donor with alopecia areata. The sample in question was CD8+ T cells sorted from blood, obtained at week 4, from a patient treated with tofacitinib.

CDR3 protein: CASSQDGRLYEQYF. The sequenced DNA: TGCGCCAGCAGCCAAGACGGGCGGCTCTACGAGCAGTACTTC. This sequence uses TRBV4-1 and TRBJ2-7; the D gene remains uncertain. A distance of 9 bases separates the germline ends of V and J, which lose 0 bases and 3 bases respectively. The CDR3 numbers 14 residues from cysteine through phenylalanine. CDR3 DNA only is kept here, 42 bases in frame from base 1. The germline V gene encodes CDR1 MGHRA and CDR2 YSYEKL.